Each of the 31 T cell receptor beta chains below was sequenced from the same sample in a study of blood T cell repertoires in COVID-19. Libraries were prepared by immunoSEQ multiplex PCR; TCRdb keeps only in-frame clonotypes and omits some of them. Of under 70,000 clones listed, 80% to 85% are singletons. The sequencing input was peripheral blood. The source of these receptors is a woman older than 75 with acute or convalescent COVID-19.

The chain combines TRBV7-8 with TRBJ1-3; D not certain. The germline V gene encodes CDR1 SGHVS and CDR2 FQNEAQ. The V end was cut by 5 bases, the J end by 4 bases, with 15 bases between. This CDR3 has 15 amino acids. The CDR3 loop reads CASSASGGSGNTIYF. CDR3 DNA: TGTGCCAGCAGCGCGTCTGGAGGGTCGGGAAACACCATATATTTT.

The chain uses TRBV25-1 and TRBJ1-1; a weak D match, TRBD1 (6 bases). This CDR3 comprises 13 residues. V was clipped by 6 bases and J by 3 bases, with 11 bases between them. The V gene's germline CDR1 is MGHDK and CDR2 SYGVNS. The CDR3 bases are TGTGCCAGCAGAGGGGGATGGGACACTGAAGCTTTCTTT. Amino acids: CASRGGWDTEAFF.

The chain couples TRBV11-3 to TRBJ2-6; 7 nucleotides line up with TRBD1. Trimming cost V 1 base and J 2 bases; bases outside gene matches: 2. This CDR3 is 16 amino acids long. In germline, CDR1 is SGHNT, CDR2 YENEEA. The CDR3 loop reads CASSLGDRAGANVLTF. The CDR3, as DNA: TGTGCCAGCAGCTTAGGCGACAGGGCTGGGGCCAACGTCCTGACTTTC.

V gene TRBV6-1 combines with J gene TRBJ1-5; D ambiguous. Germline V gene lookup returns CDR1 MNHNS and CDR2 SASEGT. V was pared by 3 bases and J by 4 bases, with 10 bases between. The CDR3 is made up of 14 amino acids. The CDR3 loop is CASSDGQNNQPQHF. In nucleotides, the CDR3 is TGTGCCAGCAGTGATGGTCAGAATAATCAGCCCCAGCATTTT.

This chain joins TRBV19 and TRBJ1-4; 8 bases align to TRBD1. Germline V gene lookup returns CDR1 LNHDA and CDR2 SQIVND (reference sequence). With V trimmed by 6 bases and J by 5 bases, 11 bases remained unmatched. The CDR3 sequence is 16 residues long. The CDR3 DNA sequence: TGTGCCAGTAGCCCCGTCGGGACAGGCAGGAATGAAAAACTGTTTTTT. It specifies CASSPVGTGRNEKLFF.

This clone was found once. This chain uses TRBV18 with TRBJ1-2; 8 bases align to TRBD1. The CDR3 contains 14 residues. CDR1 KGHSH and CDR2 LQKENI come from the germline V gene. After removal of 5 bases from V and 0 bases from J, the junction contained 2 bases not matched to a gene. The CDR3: CASSSTGANYGYTF. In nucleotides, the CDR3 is TGTGCCAGCTCATCGACAGGGGCTAACTATGGCTACACCTTC.

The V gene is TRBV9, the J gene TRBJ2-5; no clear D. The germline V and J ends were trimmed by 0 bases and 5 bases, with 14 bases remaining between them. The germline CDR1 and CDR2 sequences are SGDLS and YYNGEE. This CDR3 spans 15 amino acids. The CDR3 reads CASSVDVGPEETQYF. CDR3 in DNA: TGTGCCAGCAGCGTAGATGTGGGCCCTGAGGAGACCCAGTACTTC.

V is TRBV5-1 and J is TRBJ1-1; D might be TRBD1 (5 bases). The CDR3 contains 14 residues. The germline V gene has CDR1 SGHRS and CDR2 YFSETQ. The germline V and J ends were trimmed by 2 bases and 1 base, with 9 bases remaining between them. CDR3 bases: TGCGCCAGCAGCTTAGCGGGGCAGAACACTGAAGCTTTCTTT. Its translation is CASSLAGQNTEAFF.

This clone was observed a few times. CDR3: CASSQGGGNSPLHF. The CDR3 region has the DNA TGTGCCAGCAGCCAAGGCGGGGGAAACTCACCCCTCCACTTT. The chain uses TRBV3-1 (or the pseudogene TRBV3-2) and TRBJ1-6, with D possibly being TRBD1 (5 bases). CDR3 length equals 14 residues. CDR1 is LGHDT and CDR2 is YNNKEL in the germline V gene (reference sequence). Trimming left V 1 base short and J 10 bases short, with 11 bases between.

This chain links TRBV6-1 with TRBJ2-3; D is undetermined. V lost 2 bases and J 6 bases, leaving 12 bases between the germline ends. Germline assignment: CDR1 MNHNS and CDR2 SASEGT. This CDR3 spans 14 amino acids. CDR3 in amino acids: CASSESLVRDTQYF. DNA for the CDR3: TGTGCCAGCAGTGAAAGTCTAGTAAGGGATACGCAGTATTTT.

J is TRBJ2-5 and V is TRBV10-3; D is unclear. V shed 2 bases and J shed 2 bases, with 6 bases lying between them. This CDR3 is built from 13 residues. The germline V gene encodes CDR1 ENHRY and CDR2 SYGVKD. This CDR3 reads CAISEGTQETQYF. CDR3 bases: TGTGCCATCAGTGAGGGCACACAAGAGACCCAGTACTTC.

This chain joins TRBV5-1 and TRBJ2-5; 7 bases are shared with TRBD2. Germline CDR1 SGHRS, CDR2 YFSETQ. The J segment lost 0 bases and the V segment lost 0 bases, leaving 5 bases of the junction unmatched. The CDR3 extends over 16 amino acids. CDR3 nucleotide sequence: TGCGCCAGCAGCTTGGATGTCGGGGGGTACCAAGAGACCCAGTACTTC. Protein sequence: CASSLDVGGYQETQYF.

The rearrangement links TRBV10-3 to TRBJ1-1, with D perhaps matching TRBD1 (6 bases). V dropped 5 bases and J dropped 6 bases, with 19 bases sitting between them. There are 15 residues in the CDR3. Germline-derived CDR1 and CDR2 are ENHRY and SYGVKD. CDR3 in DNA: TGTGCCATCAGTCCCCGGGACACGATTAGCTCTGAAGCTTTCTTT. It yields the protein CAISPRDTISSEAFF.

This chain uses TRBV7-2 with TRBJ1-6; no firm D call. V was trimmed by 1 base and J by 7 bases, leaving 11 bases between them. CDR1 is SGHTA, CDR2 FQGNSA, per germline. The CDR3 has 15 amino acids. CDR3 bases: TGTGCCAGCAGCTTAGGGGCCCCAGGCAATTCACCCCTCCACTTT. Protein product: CASSLGAPGNSPLHF.

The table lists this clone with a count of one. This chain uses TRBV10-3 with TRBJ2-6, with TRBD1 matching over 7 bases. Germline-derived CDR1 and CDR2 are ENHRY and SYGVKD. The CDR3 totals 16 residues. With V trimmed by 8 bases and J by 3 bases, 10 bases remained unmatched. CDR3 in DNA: TGTGCCATCCTACCAGGGGGTACGGGTGGGGCCAACGTCCTGACTTTC. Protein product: CAILPGGTGGANVLTF.

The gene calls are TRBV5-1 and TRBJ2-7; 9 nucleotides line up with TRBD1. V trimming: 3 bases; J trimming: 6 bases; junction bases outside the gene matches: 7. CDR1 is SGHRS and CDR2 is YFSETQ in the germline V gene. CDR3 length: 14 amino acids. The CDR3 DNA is TGCGCCAGCAGCTCCGGACAGGGGCCCTCCGAGCAGTACTTC. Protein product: CASSSGQGPSEQYF.

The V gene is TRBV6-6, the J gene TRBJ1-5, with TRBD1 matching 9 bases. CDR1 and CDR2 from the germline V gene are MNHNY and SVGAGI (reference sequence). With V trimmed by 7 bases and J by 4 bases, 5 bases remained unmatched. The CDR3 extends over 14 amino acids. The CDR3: CASNIGTGNQPQHF. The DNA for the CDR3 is TGTGCCAGCAATATCGGGACAGGGAATCAGCCCCAGCATTTT.

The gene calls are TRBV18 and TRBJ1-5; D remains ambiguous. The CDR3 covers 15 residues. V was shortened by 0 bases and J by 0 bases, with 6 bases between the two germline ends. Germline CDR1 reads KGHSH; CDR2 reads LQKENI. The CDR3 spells CASSPPQISNQPQHF. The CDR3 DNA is TGTGCCAGCTCACCACCCCAGATTAGCAATCAGCCCCAGCATTTT.

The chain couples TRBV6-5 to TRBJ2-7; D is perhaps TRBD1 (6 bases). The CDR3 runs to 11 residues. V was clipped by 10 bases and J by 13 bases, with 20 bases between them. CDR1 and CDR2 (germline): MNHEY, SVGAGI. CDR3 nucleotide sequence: TGTGCCACATTATCCGGGACATTAAGATACTTC. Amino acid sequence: CATLSGTLRYF.

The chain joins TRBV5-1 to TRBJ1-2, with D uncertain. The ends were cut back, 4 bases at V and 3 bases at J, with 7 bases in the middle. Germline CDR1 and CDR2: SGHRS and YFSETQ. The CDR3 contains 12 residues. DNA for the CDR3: TGCGCCAGCAGCCCCGGGGACTATGGCTACACCTTC. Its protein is CASSPGDYGYTF. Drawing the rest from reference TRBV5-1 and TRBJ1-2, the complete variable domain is KAGVTQTPRYLIKTRGQQVTLSCSPISGHRSVSWYQQTPGQGLQFLFEYFSETQRNKGNFPGRFSGRQFSNSRSEMNVSTLELGDSALYLCASSPGDYGYTFGSGTRLTVV.

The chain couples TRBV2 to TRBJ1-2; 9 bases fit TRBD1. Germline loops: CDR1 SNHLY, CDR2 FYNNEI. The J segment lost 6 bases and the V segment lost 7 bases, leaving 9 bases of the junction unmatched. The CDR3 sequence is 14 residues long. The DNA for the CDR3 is TGTGCCAGCACCCTCTTGGGACAGGGACATGGCTACACCTTC. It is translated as CASTLLGQGHGYTF.

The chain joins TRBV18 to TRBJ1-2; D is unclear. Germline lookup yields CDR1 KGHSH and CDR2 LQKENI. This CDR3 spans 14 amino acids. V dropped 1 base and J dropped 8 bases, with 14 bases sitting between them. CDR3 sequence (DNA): TGTGCCAGCTCACCACGAGGAGGATCGGAGGGCTACACCTTC. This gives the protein CASSPRGGSEGYTF.

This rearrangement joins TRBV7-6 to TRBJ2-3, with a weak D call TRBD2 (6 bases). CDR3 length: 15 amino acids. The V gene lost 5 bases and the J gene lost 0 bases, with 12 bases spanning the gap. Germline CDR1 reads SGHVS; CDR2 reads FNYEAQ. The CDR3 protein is CASSAVGGSTDTQYF. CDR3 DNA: TGTGCCAGCAGCGCTGTGGGGGGAAGCACAGATACGCAGTATTTT. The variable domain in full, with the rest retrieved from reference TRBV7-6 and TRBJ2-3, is GAGVSQSPRYKVTKRGQDVALRCDPISGHVSLYWYRQALGQGPEFLTYFNYEAQQDKSGLPNDRFSAERPEGSISTLTIQRTEQRDSAMYRCASSAVGGSTDTQYFGPGTRLTVL.

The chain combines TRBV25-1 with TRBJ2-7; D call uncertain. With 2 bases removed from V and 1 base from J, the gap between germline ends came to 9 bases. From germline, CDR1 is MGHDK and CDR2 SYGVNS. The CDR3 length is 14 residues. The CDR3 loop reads CASSEGHRSYEQYF. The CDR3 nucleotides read TGTGCCAGCAGTGAAGGTCACAGATCCTACGAGCAGTACTTC.

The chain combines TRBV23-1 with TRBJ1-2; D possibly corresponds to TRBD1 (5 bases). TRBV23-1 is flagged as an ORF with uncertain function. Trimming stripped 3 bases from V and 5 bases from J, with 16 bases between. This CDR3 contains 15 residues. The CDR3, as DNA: TGCGCCAGCAGTCACCTTCTGAAGGGGAGGTATGGCTACACCTTC. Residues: CASSHLLKGRYGYTF.

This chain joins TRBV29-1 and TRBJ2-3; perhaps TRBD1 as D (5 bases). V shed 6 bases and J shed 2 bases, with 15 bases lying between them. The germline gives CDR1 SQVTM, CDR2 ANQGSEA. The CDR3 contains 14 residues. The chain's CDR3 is CSVVTPGSTDTQYF. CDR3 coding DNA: TGCAGCGTCGTCACCCCAGGGTCCACAGATACGCAGTATTTT.

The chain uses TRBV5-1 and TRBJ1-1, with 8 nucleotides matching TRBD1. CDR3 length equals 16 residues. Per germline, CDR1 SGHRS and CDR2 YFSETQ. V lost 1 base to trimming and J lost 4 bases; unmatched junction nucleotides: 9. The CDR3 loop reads CASSLMAGGAATEAFF. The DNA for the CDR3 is TGCGCCAGCAGCTTGATGGCAGGGGGCGCGGCCACTGAAGCTTTCTTT.

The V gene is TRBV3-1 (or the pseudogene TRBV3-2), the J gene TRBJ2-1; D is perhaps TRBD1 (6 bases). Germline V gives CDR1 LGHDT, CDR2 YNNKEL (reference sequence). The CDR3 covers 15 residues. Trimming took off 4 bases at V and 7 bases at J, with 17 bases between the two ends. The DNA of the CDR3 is TGTGCCAGCAGCCGATCCATCAGGGGCTCAAATGAGCAGTTCTTC. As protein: CASSRSIRGSNEQFF.

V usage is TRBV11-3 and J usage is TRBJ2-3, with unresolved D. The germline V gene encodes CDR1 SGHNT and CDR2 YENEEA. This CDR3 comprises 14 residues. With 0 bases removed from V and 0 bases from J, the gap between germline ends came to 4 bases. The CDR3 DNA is TGTGCCAGCAGCTTAGAGACAAGCACAGATACGCAGTATTTT. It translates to CASSLETSTDTQYF.

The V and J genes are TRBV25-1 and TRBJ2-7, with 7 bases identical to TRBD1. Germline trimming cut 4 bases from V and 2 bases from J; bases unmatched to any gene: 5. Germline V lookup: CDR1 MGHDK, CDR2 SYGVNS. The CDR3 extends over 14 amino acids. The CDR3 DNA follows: TGTGCCAGCAGTGTAGGGACAGAAACCTACGAGCAGTACTTC. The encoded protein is CASSVGTETYEQYF.

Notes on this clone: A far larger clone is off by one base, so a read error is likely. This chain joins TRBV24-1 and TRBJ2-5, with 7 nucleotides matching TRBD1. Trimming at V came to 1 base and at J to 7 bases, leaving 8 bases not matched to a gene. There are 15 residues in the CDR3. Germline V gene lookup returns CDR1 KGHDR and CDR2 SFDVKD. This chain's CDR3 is CATSDFSSSGGTQYF. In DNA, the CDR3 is TGTGCCACCAGTGATTTTTCATCCTCAGGGGGGACCCAGTACTTC.